These T cell receptor beta chains were read from a single sample in a study of blood T cell repertoires in COVID-19. Libraries were prepared by immunoSEQ multiplex PCR; TCRdb keeps only in-frame clonotypes and omits some of them. The sample lists over 75,000 clones; 70% to 90% were seen once. Sequenced material: peripheral blood. The source of these receptors is a woman aged 80 or over with acute or convalescent COVID-19. Each CDR3 is given with its conserved first and last residue. The order of the fields is V gene, clone size, D gene, J gene, CDR3 protein, CDR3 DNA. The D gene is left open where the match is weak. Rows may omit the clone size; those that give it use once, few, many or a size class.

>TRBV6-2/TRBV6-3|once|.|TRBJ2-7
CASSITYEQYF
TGTGCCAGCAGCATTACCTACGAGCAGTACTTC
>TRBV20-1|.|.|TRBJ2-3
CSASGGVVADTQYF
TGCAGTGCTAGTGGCGGAGTAGTCGCAGATACGCAGTATTTT
>TRBV7-9|.|.|TRBJ1-3
CASSLEITGNTIYF
TGTGCCAGCAGCTTAGAAATTACTGGAAACACCATATATTTT
>TRBV27|.|.|TRBJ1-1
CASSLGGVPNTEAFF
TGTGCCAGCAGTTTGGGGGGGGTTCCGAACACTGAAGCTTTCTTT
>TRBV12-3/TRBV12-4|.|.|TRBJ1-5
CASSPINQPQHF
TGTGCCAGCAGTCCCATTAATCAGCCCCAGCATTTT
>TRBV28|.|.|TRBJ2-7
CASSPGTPVYEQYF
TGTGCCAGCAGCCCTGGGACACCCGTCTACGAGCAGTACTTC
>TRBV10-3|.|.|TRBJ2-5
CAIRTELLETQYF
TGTGCCATCAGGACAGAGTTACTAGAGACCCAGTACTTC
>TRBV4-2|.|.|TRBJ2-1
CASSHGFEGGSHGEQFF
TGTGCCAGCAGCCACGGTTTCGAAGGCGGTTCGCATGGTGAGCAGTTCTTC
>TRBV2|.|TRBD1|TRBJ1-6
CASSGGTDYSPLHF
TGTGCCAGCAGCGGTGGGACAGATTATTCACCCCTCCACTTT
>TRBV7-2|.|.|TRBJ1-4
CASSSRTNEKLFF
TGTGCCAGCAGCTCTCGAACTAATGAAAAACTGTTTTTT
>TRBV5-6|.|TRBD1|TRBJ1-6
CASSPGQGGSPLHF
TGTGCCAGCAGCCCGGGACAGGGGGGATCACCCCTCCACTTT
>TRBV2|.|TRBD1|TRBJ1-5
CASSESTGAGNQPQHF
TGTGCCAGCAGTGAATCGACAGGGGCGGGCAATCAGCCCCAGCATTTT
>TRBV7-2|.|TRBD1|TRBJ1-2
CASSLTGYYGYTF
TGTGCCAGCAGCTTGACAGGGTACTATGGCTACACCTTC
>TRBV18|.|TRBD1|TRBJ1-3
CASSPLAGGTLTPTIYF
TGTGCCAGCTCACCACTGGCAGGGGGCACCCTGACGCCCACCATATATTTT
>TRBV3-1/TRBV3-2|.|TRBD2|TRBJ2-5
CASSQGLAGAYRGQETQYF
TGTGCCAGCAGCCAGGGACTAGCGGGAGCATATCGAGGGCAAGAGACCCAGTACTTC
>TRBV19|.|.|TRBJ1-2
CASMAGNYGYTF
TGTGCCAGTATGGCAGGGAACTATGGCTACACCTTC
>TRBV18|.|TRBD1|TRBJ2-5
CASSPLGTEETQYF
TGTGCCAGCTCACCTCTCGGGACAGAAGAGACCCAGTACTTC
>TRBV29-1|.|.|TRBJ2-1
CSVDLRTRHIYNEQFF
TGCAGCGTGGATCTTCGGACACGTCATATCTACAATGAGCAGTTCTTC
>TRBV2|.|TRBD1|TRBJ1-4
CASSRDRGPRGEKLFF
TGTGCCAGCAGTCGGGACAGGGGGCCCCGCGGTGAAAAACTGTTTTTT
>TRBV12-3/TRBV12-4|few|TRBD1|TRBJ1-2
CASSLGQGYGYTF
TGTGCCAGCAGTTTAGGACAGGGGTATGGCTACACCTTC
>TRBV6-2/TRBV6-3|.|.|TRBJ1-1
CASSRADRIMNTEAFF
TGTGCCAGCAGCCGAGCCGACAGGATTATGAACACTGAAGCTTTCTTT
>TRBV19|.|.|TRBJ1-2
CASTQGPGIGGYTF
TGTGCCAGTACCCAGGGGCCAGGGATCGGCGGCTACACCTTC
>TRBV6-6|.|TRBD2|TRBJ2-5
CASRPSLRGGRETQYF
TGTGCCAGCAGACCTTCCTTACGGGGGGGCCGAGAGACCCAGTACTTC
>TRBV5-1|.|.|TRBJ1-4
CASSPRTSATNEKLFF
TGCGCCAGCAGCCCCCGGACAAGTGCAACTAATGAAAAACTGTTTTTT
>TRBV4-3|.|TRBD1|TRBJ1-1
CASSLQTGGTEAFF
TGCGCCAGCAGCCTTCAAACAGGGGGGACTGAAGCTTTCTTT
>TRBV7-9|once|TRBD1|TRBJ1-1
CASSPRAGQGKIRNTEAFF
TGTGCCAGCAGCCCTCGCGCTGGACAGGGAAAAATTCGGAACACTGAAGCTTTCTTT
>TRBV2|.|.|TRBJ1-1
CASNRDINTEAFF
TGTGCCAGCAATCGGGACATTAACACTGAAGCTTTCTTT
>TRBV29-1|.|TRBD1|TRBJ1-5
CSAGTGVNQPQHF
TGCAGCGCCGGGACAGGGGTAAATCAGCCCCAGCATTTT
>TRBV3-1/TRBV3-2|.|.|TRBJ1-6
CASSQVGRNSPLHF
TGTGCCAGCAGCCAAGTAGGGAGGAATTCACCCCTCCACTTT
>TRBV10-3|.|.|TRBJ1-2
CAISQGGYGYTF
TGTGCCATCAGCCAGGGAGGCTATGGCTACACCTTC
>TRBV7-8|.|.|TRBJ2-7
CASSLDYGVRDEQYF
TGTGCCAGCAGCTTAGATTACGGAGTCCGGGACGAGCAGTACTTC
>TRBV9|.|.|TRBJ2-1
CASSVSGNSYNEQFF
TGTGCCAGCAGCGTCTCCGGGAACTCCTACAATGAGCAGTTCTTC
>TRBV11-2|once|TRBD2|TRBJ2-3
CASSWGEGTDTQYF
TGTGCCAGCAGCTGGGGGGAGGGGACAGATACGCAGTATTTT
>TRBV11-2|once|TRBD1|TRBJ1-2
CASSPTGNYGYTF
TGTGCCAGCAGCCCGACAGGGAACTATGGCTACACCTTC
>TRBV10-3|.|.|TRBJ1-5
CAISESGLGNQPQHF
TGTGCCATCAGTGAGTCGGGACTCGGCAATCAGCCCCAGCATTTT